Included here is one T cell receptor beta chain sequence, with context. The antigen is unknown. This specimen comes from a study of Graves' ophthalmopathy and Graves' hyperthyroidism. Study summary: Ophthalmopathy not arising within 18 months of follow-up defined hyperthyroidism as stable. Study-level results: Blood shared most expanded thyroid clonotypes above 0.001 frequency. The model reached 70% to 71% sensitivity and 72.22% specificity for predicting ophthalmopathy progression.

CDR3 size: 14 residues. V gave up 1 base and J gave up 7 bases, with 13 bases separating them. Germline assignment: CDR1 SGHVS and CDR2 FQNEAQ. As the template, RNA transcripts were used to amplify TCR beta CDR3 regions. RT-PCR was first run with HTBI primers, then multiplex PCR in a second round. TCRdb re-called the multiplex PCR reads with MiXCR, one entry per CDR3 protein. Of around 1.1 million distinct CDR3 sequences listed, approximately 35% are singletons. The origin of this receptor is an adult man with Graves' hyperthyroidism. The sequenced sample consisted of peripheral blood or thyroid tissue (not recorded which). The genes are TRBV7-8 and TRBJ1-2, with a tentative D call TRBD1 (6 bases). DNA for the CDR3: TGTGCCAGCAGCTTAGTTGCGGGGGCGGGTGGCTACACCTTC. Protein product: CASSLVAGAGGYTF.